Sequencing of this T cell receptor (beta chain) was carried out in a study of CD8 T cells in cerebrospinal fluid in Alzheimer's disease (dated by TCRdb to 2018 to 2021). Study-level background: The study used two single-cell methods, plate-based nested PCR sequencing and droplet-based sequencing, to evaluate clonal expansion of CSF T cells. The study tested whether clonally expanded T cells were present in cerebrospinal fluid from healthy elderly individuals and from patients with neurodegenerative disease. In the droplet-based CSF analysis comparing patients with controls, there were roughly ten healthy controls (under 11,000 cells) and roughly ten patients with MCI or Alzheimer's disease (more than 9,500 cells). CSF gene-expression analysis, which included Parkinson's disease patients, covered about 24 samples in total.

The library was built by means of 10x single-cell sequencing. Profiling of CSF cells was done with 10X Genomics single-cell V(D)J and 5' gene-expression libraries. An Illumina NextSeq550 was used to sequence CSF single-cell TCR libraries. The study's processing was this. V(D)J reads were aligned to the vdj-GRCh38 alts ensemble 2.0.0 reference and processed with the Cell Ranger vdj pipeline. Clonotypes were defined as cell barcodes sharing the same set of productive CDR3 nucleotide sequences. To link clonality with transcriptional profiles, clonotype information was incorporated into Seurat v3.0 gene-expression metadata. Any CSF cell with more than 1,800 genes, more than 7,500 UMIs or more than 10% mitochondrial reads was removed. To find TCRs with known antigen specificity, CDR3-beta sequences were matched against VDJdb. Network analysis of clone sharing used the R package qgraph and included only TCRs with complete alpha and beta chains. TCRdb reprocessed the sequencing reads and holds a single record per CDR3 protein sequence, with no DNA. The authors' filters were not applied to this entry. The sample table gives about 1,500 distinct CDR3 sequences. The biggest ten clones account for 6.2% of the sample.

Acute infectious disease was absent in all participants, and all participants were in good physical condition. A live/dead marker was used to sort live CSF cells for droplet-based sequencing. CSF was obtained by lumbar puncture, and immune cells were pelleted by centrifugation at 300g. CSF samples were checked for red blood cells, and any sample contaminated with blood was excluded. CSF cells were cryopreserved in freezing medium, frozen overnight at -80 degrees C, and subsequently stored in liquid nitrogen. Before analysis, CSF samples were stored for less than six months. This clonotype qualifies as large (0.1 to 1%) by its frequency, with no count on file. Its binding antigen is unknown. CDR1 and CDR2, per the germline V gene, are MDHEN and SYDVKM. Reading from cysteine to phenylalanine, the CDR3 counts 13 amino acids. The DNA is unrecorded. General findings and caveats noted by the study authors: When data were pooled, 4 of 6 Alzheimer's patients but only 1 of 10 healthy subjects had a highly expanded clone, defined as at least 3% of TCRs. The authors cautioned that detecting EBV-specific TCRs in CSF does not establish a causal link between EBV and Alzheimer's disease. In patients with MCI or Alzheimer's disease, the biggest CSF clone accounted for a larger percentage of TCRs than in controls. Only samples with detectable clones (approximately eleven healthy, 5 MCI, 5 AD, 6 PD) were included in the overall clonality comparison. The EBV-specific clones were neither the most highly expanded clones nor enriched among patients.

Input material: cerebrospinal fluid. Rearrangement joined TRBV28 to TRBJ1-1. The TCR was taken from a human donor in good health. The CDR3 in this case is CASRNTRNTEAFF.